This T cell receptor beta chain was captured by sequencing in a study of glioma-infiltrating T cells after dendritic cell vaccination. Study-level information: Treatment, given 2003 to 2012, was autologous tumor lysate-pulsed dendritic cell vaccination. Three intradermal dendritic cell vaccine injections were given every two weeks.

Data came from immunoSEQ multiplex PCR; TCRdb stores just in-frame clones and leaves some out. This repertoire shows approximately 84,000 clones, approximately 90% found once; its top ten account for 15% to 18%. Before vaccination, two weeks after the third vaccination, and at progression, PBMC were collected. The TCR sequence derives from a human donor with glioblastoma. The starting material was blood, obtained before dendritic cell vaccination.

For the CDR3, the DNA is TGTGCCAGCAGTGTCGGGACAGGGCTATACGAGCAGTACTTC. It is translated as CASSVGTGLYEQYF. The chain is built from TRBV6-6 and TRBJ2-7, with 9 bases matching TRBD1. Germline V gene sequence: CDR1 MNHNY, CDR2 SVGAGI (reference sequence). V gave up 5 bases and J gave up 4 bases; unmatched junction bases: 6. The CDR3 length is 14 residues.